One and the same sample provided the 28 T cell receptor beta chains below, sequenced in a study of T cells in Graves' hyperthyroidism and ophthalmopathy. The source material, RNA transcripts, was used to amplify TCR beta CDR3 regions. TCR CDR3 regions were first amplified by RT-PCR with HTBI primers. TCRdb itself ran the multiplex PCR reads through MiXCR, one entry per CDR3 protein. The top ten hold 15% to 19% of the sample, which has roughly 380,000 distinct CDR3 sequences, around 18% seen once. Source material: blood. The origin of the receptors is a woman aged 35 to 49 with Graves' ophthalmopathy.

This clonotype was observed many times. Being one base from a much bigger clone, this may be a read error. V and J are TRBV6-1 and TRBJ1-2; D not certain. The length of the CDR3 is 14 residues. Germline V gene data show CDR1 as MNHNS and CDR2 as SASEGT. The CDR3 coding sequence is TGTGCCCGCAGCTCCTTCAAATCGCCCGGAGCGAGCACCTTC. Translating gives CARSSFKSPGASTF.

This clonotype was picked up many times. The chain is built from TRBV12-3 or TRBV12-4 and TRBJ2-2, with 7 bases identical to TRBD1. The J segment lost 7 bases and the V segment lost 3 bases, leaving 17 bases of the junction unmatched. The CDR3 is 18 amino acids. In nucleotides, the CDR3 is TGTGCCAGCAGTTTTTGGATCCGGGACAGCCAAGGGAACGGGGAGCTGTTTTTT. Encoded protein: CASSFWIRDSQGNGELFF.

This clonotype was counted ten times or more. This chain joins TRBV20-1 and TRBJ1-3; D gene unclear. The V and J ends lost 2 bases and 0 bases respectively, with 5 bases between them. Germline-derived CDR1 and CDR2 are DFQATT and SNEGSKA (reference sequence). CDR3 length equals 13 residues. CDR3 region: CSARPSSGNTIYF. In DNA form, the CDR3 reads TGCAGTGCTAGACCCAGCTCTGGAAACACCATATATTTT.

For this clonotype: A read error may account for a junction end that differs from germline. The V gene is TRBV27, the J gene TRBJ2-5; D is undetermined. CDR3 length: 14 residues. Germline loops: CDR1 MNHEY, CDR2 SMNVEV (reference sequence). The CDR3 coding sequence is TGTGCCAGCAGGCCTGGGGTACTTCAAGAGACTCAGTACTTC. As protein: CASRPGVLQETQYF.

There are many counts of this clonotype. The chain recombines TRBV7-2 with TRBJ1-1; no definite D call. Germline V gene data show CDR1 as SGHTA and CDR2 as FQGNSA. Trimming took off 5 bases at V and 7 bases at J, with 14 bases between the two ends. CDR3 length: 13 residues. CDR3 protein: CASSLVGGVEAFF. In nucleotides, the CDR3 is TGTGCCAGCAGCCTAGTCGGTGGGGTTGAAGCTTTCTTT.

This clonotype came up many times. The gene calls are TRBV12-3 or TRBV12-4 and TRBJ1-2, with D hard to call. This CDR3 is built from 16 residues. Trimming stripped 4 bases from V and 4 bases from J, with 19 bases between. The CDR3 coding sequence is TGTGCCAGCAGTTCCATGCCCGCAGTGGCTGGCTATGGCTACACCTTC. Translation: CASSSMPAVAGYGYTF.

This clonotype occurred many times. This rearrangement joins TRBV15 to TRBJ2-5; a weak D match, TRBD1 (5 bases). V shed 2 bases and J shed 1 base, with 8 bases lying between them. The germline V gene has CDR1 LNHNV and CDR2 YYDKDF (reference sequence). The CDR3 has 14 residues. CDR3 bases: TGTGCCACCAGCAGACAGGGTGGCCAAGAGACCCAGTACTTC. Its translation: CATSRQGGQETQYF.

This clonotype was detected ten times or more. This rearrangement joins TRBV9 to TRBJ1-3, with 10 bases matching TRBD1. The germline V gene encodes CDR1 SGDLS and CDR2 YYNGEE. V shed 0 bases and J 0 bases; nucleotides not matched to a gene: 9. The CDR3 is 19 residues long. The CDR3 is CASSVATGGEASSGNTIYF. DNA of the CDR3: TGTGCCAGCAGCGTAGCGACAGGGGGCGAAGCAAGCTCTGGAAACACCATATATTTT.

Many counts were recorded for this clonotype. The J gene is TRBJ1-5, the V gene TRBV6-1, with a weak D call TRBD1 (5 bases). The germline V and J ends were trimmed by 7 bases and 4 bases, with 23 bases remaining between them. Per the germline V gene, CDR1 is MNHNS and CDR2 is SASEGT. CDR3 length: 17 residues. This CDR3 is CASNLGGGLNLNQPQHF. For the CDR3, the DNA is TGTGCCAGCAACCTGGGGGGGGGTCTTAACTTAAATCAGCCCCAGCATTTT.

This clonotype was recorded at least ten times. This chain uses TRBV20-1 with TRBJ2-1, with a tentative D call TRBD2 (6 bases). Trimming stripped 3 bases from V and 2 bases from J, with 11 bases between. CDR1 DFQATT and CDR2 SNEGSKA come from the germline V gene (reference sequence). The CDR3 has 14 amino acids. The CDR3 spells CSASQGGPYNEQFF. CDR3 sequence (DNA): TGCAGTGCTAGCCAAGGAGGGCCCTACAATGAGCAGTTCTTC.

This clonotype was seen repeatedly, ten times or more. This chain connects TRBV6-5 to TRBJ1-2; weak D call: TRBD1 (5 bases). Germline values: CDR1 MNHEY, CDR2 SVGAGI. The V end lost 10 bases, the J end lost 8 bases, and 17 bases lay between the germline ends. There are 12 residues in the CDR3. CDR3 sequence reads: CATSRGTRGYTF. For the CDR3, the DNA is TGTGCCACCTCGCGTGGGACCAGGGGCTACACCTTC.

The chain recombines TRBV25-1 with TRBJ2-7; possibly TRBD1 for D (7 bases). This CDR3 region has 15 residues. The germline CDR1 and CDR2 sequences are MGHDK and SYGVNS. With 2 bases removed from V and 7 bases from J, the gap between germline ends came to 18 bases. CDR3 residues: CASSERGTAFGEQYF. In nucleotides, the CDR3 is TGTGCCAGCAGTGAACGGGGGACAGCCTTCGGGGAGCAGTACTTC.

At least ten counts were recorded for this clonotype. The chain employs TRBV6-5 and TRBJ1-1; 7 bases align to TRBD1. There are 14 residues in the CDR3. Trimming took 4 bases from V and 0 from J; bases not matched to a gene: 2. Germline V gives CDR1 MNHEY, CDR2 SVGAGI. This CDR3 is CASSLRGLNTEAFF. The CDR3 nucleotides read TGTGCCAGCAGTTTAAGGGGGCTGAACACTGAAGCTTTCTTT.

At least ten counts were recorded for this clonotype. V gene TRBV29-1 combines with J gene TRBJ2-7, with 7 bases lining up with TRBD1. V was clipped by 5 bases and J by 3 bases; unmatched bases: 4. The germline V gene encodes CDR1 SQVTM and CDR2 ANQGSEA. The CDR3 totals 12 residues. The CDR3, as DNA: TGCAGCGTTAGGGACAGCTACTACGAGCAGTACTTC. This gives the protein CSVRDSYYEQYF.

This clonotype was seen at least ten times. DNA of the CDR3: TGCGCCAGCAGCCACGAAGGCGCAGGGATCACTAACGAGCAGTACTTC. The encoded protein is CASSHEGAGITNEQYF. The rearrangement joins TRBV4-3 to TRBJ2-7; a weak D match, TRBD1 (5 bases). The V gene's germline CDR1 is LGHNA and CDR2 YSLEER. The CDR3 spans 16 residues. V lost 3 bases to trimming and J lost 5 bases, with 20 bases between them.

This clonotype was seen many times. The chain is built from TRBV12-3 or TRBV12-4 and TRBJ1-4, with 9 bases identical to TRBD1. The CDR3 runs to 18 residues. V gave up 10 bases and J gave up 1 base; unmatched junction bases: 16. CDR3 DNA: TGTGCCACGTCCGGGACAGGGATTTTGGGAGAAACTAATGAAAAACTGTTTTTT. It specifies CATSGTGILGETNEKLFF.

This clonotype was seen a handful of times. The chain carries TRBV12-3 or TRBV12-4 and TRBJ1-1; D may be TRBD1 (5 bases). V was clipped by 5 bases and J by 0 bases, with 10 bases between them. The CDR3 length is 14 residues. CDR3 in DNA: TGTGCCAGCAGTCAGGGAAAAGTGAACACTGAAGCTTTCTTT. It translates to CASSQGKVNTEAFF.

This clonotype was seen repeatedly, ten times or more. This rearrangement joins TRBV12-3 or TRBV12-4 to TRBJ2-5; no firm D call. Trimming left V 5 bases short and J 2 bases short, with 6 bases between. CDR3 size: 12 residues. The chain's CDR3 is CASSKVQETQYF. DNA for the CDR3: TGTGCCAGCAGTAAGGTACAAGAGACCCAGTACTTC.

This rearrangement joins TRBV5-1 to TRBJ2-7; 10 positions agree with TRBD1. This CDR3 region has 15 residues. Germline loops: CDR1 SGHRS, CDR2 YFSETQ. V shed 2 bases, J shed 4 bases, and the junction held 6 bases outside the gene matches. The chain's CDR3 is CASSFGGTGVYEQYF. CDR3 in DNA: TGCGCCAGCAGCTTTGGTGGGACAGGGGTATACGAGCAGTACTTC.

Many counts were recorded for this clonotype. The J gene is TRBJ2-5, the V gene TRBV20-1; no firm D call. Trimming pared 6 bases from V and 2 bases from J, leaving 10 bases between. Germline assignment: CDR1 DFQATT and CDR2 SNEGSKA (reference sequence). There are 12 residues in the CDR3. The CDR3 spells CSAIDVQETQYF. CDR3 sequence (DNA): TGCAGTGCCATAGATGTTCAAGAGACCCAGTACTTC.

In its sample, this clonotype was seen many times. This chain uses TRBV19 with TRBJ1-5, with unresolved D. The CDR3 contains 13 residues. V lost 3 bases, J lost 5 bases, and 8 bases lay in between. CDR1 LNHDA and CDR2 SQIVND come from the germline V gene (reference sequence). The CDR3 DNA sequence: TGTGCCAGTAGTATGAGTCTTTATCAGCCCCAGCATTTT. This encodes CASSMSLYQPQHF.

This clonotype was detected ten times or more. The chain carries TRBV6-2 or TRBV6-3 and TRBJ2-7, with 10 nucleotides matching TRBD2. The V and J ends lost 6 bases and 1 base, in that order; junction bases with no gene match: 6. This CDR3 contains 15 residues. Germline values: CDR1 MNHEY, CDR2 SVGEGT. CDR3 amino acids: CASSPPSGGSYEQYF. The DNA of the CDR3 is TGTGCCAGCAGCCCCCCTAGCGGGGGATCCTACGAGCAGTACTTC.

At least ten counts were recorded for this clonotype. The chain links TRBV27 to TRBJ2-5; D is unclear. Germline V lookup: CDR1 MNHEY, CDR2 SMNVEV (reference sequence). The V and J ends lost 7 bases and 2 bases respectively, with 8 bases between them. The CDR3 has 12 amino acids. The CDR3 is CASNCPQETQYF. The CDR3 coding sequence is TGTGCCAGCAACTGCCCACAAGAGACCCAGTACTTC.

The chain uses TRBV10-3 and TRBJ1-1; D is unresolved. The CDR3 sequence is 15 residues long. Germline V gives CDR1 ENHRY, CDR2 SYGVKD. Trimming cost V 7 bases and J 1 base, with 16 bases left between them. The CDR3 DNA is TGTGCCATCAACAACCCCGCTGCTGGGAACACTGAAGCTTTCTTT. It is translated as CAINNPAAGNTEAFF.

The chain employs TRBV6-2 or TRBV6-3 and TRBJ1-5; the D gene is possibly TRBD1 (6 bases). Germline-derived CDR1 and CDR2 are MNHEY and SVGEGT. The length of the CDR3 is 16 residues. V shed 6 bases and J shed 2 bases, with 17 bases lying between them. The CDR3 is CASSRLQGDRNQPQHF. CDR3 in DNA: TGTGCCAGCAGCCGATTACAGGGCGATCGCAATCAGCCCCAGCATTTT.

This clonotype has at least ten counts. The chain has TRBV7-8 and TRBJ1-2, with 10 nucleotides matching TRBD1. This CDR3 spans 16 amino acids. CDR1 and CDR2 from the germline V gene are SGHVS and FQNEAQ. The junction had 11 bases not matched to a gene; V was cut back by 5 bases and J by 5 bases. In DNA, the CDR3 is TGTGCCAGCAGCCCCCGGCGTGAGGGACAGGGGTATGGCTACACCTTC. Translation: CASSPRREGQGYGYTF.

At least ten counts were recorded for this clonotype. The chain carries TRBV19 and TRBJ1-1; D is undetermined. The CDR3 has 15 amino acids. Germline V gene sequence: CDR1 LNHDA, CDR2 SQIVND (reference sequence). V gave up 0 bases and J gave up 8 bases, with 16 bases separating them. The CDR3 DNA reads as TGTGCCAGTAGTATAGATTCCGCAGGCGGTAAAGAAGCTTTCTTT. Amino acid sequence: CASSIDSAGGKEAFF. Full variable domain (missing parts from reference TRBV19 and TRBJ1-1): DGGITQSPKYLFRKEGQNVTLSCEQNLNHDAMYWYRQDPGQGLRLIYYSQIVNDFQKGDIAEGYSVSREKKESFPLTVTSAQKNPTAFYLCASSIDSAGGKEAFFGQGTRLTVV.

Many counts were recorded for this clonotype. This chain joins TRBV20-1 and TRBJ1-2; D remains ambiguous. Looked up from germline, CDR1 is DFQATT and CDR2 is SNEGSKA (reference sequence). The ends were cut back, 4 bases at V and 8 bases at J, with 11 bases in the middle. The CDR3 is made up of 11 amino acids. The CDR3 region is CSAIRPGGYTF. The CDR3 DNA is TGCAGTGCTATCCGACCAGGCGGCTACACCTTC.